These 28 T cell receptor beta chains came from one sample sequenced in a study of blood T cell repertoires in COVID-19. Clones were sequenced by immunoSEQ multiplex PCR, and TCRdb holds only the in-frame ones, with some missing. Here the sample spans 35,000 to 50,000 clones, about 91% being singletons. Sequencing used peripheral blood. The source is a human donor in a cohort sampled during active COVID-19.

The chain is built from TRBV11-2 and TRBJ1-2; D perhaps matches TRBD1 (6 bases). The CDR3 runs 19 residues. V lost 3 bases and J lost 9, with 32 bases in between. Germline assignment: CDR1 SGHAT and CDR2 FQNNGV. CDR3 protein: CASSFLSGHPIGGVNSYTF. The CDR3 DNA is TGTGCCAGCAGCTTTCTTTCGGGACACCCTATTGGGGGTGTTAATAGCTACACCTTC.

The genes are TRBV5-1 and TRBJ1-1, with TRBD1 as a possible D gene (5 bases). The CDR3 is 16 residues long. In germline, CDR1 is SGHRS, CDR2 YFSETQ. The germline V and J ends were trimmed by 4 bases and 4 bases, with 20 bases remaining between them. Written as DNA, the CDR3 is TGCGCCAGCAGCGGGGGTGGAGGGGCGGGTGTCACTGAAGCTTTCTTT. Its translation: CASSGGGGAGVTEAFF.

This clone was recorded only once. The J gene is TRBJ2-6, the V gene TRBV9, with 12 bases that match TRBD1. The germline V gene has CDR1 SGDLS and CDR2 YYNGEE. With 0 bases clipped from V and 4 bases from J, the junction kept 5 bases outside the gene matches. The CDR3 spans 18 residues. CDR3 nucleotides: TGTGCCAGCAGCGTAGGCTCGGGACAGGGGGCCGGGGCCAACGTCCTGACTTTC. This encodes CASSVGSGQGAGANVLTF.

V and J are TRBV5-1 and TRBJ1-3; tentative D call: TRBD1 (6 bases). CDR3 length equals 16 residues. V was clipped by 7 bases and J by 0 bases, with 17 bases between them. Germline CDR1 and CDR2: SGHRS and YFSETQ. DNA for the CDR3: TGCGCCAGCGCGGGGGGCAGCTCCTACTCTGGAAACACCATATATTTT. Residues: CASAGGSSYSGNTIYF.

V usage is TRBV7-2 and J usage is TRBJ2-3; 9 bases are shared with TRBD2. The CDR3 loop spans 16 amino acids. J gave up 2 bases and V 1 base, and 4 bases lay outside the gene matches. Germline V CDR1 and CDR2: SGHTA, FQGNSA. The CDR3, as DNA: TGTGCCAGCAGCTTAGGAGCGGGGGGCCCCACAGATACGCAGTATTTT. This sequence encodes CASSLGAGGPTDTQYF.

This sequence joins TRBV10-1 and TRBJ2-3; perhaps TRBD2 as D (9 bases). Germline CDR1 is WNHNN and CDR2 is SYGVQD (reference sequence). This CDR3 region has 21 residues. V gave up 0 bases and J gave up 0 bases, with 25 bases separating them. The CDR3 coding sequence is TGCGCCAGCAGTGAGTCATCCCAGGGGGCGAGCGGGGGGACTAGCACAGATACGCAGTATTTT. This encodes CASSESSQGASGGTSTDTQYF.

The chain uses TRBV28 and TRBJ1-5; 7 positions match TRBD1. In germline, CDR1 is MDHEN, CDR2 SYDVKM. V shed 6 bases and J 0 bases; nucleotides not matched to a gene: 17. This CDR3 is 19 amino acids long. CDR3 nucleotides: TGTGCCAGCAGGCCCTGGCAGGGGGTGAGATTGGGTAGCAATCAGCCCCAGCATTTT. Protein: CASRPWQGVRLGSNQPQHF.

The chain carries TRBV18 and TRBJ1-4; 7 bases are a match to TRBD1. The V segment lost 3 bases and the J segment 5 bases; nucleotides outside the gene matches: 9. Germline V gene sequence: CDR1 KGHSH, CDR2 LQKENI. This CDR3 is built from 16 residues. CDR3 loop: CASSPSIGTVNEKLFF. The CDR3 DNA follows: TGTGCCAGCTCACCCTCGATCGGGACAGTAAATGAAAAACTGTTTTTT.

V is TRBV7-6 and J is TRBJ1-6, with 7 positions matching TRBD1. Trimming cost V 5 bases and J 7 bases; bases outside gene matches: 8. The CDR3 is 15 residues long. CDR1 is SGHVS and CDR2 is FNYEAQ in the germline V gene. This CDR3 reads CASSPGQATNSPLHF. The CDR3 bases are TGTGCCAGCAGCCCTGGACAGGCTACAAATTCACCCCTCCACTTT.

The V call is TRBV19, the J call TRBJ1-5; maybe TRBD1 (5 bases). Trimming removed 6 bases at V and 1 base at J, with 19 bases between. The CDR3 runs to 17 residues. CDR1 is LNHDA, CDR2 SQIVND, per germline (reference sequence). The DNA for the CDR3 is TGTGCCAGTAGCACAACGTGGGGAGGGGTCAGCAATCAGCCCCAGCATTTT. Residues: CASSTTWGGVSNQPQHF.

J is TRBJ2-4 and V is TRBV7-3; D might be TRBD1 (6 bases). The CDR3 has 15 amino acids. The V end was cut by 3 bases, the J end by 1 base, with 10 bases between. Germline V CDR1 and CDR2: SGHTA, FQGTGA. In DNA form, the CDR3 reads TGTGCCAGCAGCTTTACAGGGAAGGCCAAAAACATTCAGTACTTC. Its translation: CASSFTGKAKNIQYF.

J is TRBJ1-5 and V is TRBV19; D perhaps matches TRBD1 (6 bases). Germline V gene sequence: CDR1 LNHDA, CDR2 SQIVND (reference sequence). The CDR3 runs 17 residues. Trimming stripped 3 bases from V and 0 bases from J, with 15 bases between. This CDR3 reads CASSIWSGHPSNQPQHF. The CDR3 nucleotides are TGTGCCAGTAGTATTTGGTCGGGACACCCTAGCAATCAGCCCCAGCATTTT.

The chain couples TRBV21-1 to TRBJ2-4; TRBD2 reflects the table's D call only, with no check against the DNA. TRBV21-1 is flagged as a pseudogene. This CDR3 spans 16 amino acids. The CDR3, as DNA: TGTGCCAGCAGCAAAGTTCTAGAGTTAGCCAAAAACATTCAGTACTTC. It encodes CASSKVLELAKNIQYF.

The gene calls are TRBV4-2 and TRBJ2-3; TRBD2 aligns across 12 bases. The CDR3 is made up of 15 amino acids. Germline CDR1 LGHNA, CDR2 YNFKEQ. V was clipped by 4 bases and J by 4 bases; unmatched bases: 3. Here the CDR3 reads CASSPSGGASDTQYF. The CDR3 bases are TGTGCCAGCAGCCCTAGCGGGGGGGCATCAGATACGCAGTATTTT.

The V gene is TRBV30, the J gene TRBJ2-4, with a weak D call TRBD2 (5 bases). The CDR3 is 15 residues long. Trimming took 5 bases from V and 0 from J, leaving 14 bases between them. The germline CDR1 and CDR2 sequences are GTSNPN and SVGIG (reference sequence). The CDR3 sequence: CAWEDDGKAKNIQYF. In nucleotides, the CDR3 is TGTGCCTGGGAGGACGACGGGAAAGCCAAAAACATTCAGTACTTC. The whole variable domain, filled in from reference TRBV30 and TRBJ2-4, reads SQTIHQWPATLVQPVGSPLSLECTVEGTSNPNLYWYRQAAGRGLQLLFYSVGIGQISSEVPQNLSASRPQDRQFILSSKKLLLSDSGFYLCAWEDDGKAKNIQYFGAGTRLSVL.

V is TRBV24-1 and J is TRBJ2-1; perhaps TRBD2 as D (6 bases). Germline V CDR1 and CDR2: KGHDR, SFDVKD. V lost 5 bases, J lost 4 bases, and 8 bases lay in between. This CDR3 is 13 amino acids long. The CDR3 sequence: CATSGGAYNEQFF. DNA of the CDR3: TGTGCCACCAGTGGCGGGGCTTACAATGAGCAGTTCTTC.

CDR3 residues: CASSAIVLAGVGGGEQFF. The CDR3 nucleotides read TGTGCCAGCAGTGCGATTGTCTTAGCGGGAGTTGGGGGAGGTGAGCAGTTCTTC. The chain employs TRBV2 and TRBJ2-1; TRBD2 agrees at 9 bases. CDR1 SNHLY and CDR2 FYNNEI come from the germline V gene. J lost 9 bases, V lost 4 bases, and 19 bases had no gene match. The CDR3 has 18 residues. The whole variable domain, filled in from reference TRBV2 and TRBJ2-1, reads EPEVTQTPSHQVTQMGQEVILRCVPISNHLYFYWYRQILGQKVEFLVSFYNNEISEKSEIFDDQFSVERPDGSNFTLKIRSTKLEDSAMYFCASSAIVLAGVGGGEQFFGPGTRLTVL.

The chain links TRBV28 to TRBJ2-6; 8 bases are a match to TRBD1. The trim removed 5 bases at V and 0 bases at J, leaving 6 bases unmatched. The CDR3 extends over 17 amino acids. The germline V gene has CDR1 MDHEN and CDR2 SYDVKM. The CDR3 is CASSPRQGSSGANVLTF. The DNA for the CDR3 is TGTGCCAGCAGTCCGAGACAGGGGAGCTCTGGGGCCAACGTCCTGACTTTC.

V is TRBV28 and J is TRBJ1-1, with D perhaps matching TRBD1 (6 bases). Germline loops: CDR1 MDHEN, CDR2 SYDVKM. There are 15 residues in the CDR3. V lost 4 bases, J lost 3 bases, and 15 bases lay in between. CDR3: CASSSQGKGDTEAFF. The CDR3 nucleotides read TGTGCCAGCAGTTCCCAGGGGAAGGGGGACACTGAAGCTTTCTTT. Looking up the rest from reference TRBV28 and TRBJ1-1 gives the full variable domain: DVKVTQSSRYLVKRTGEKVFLECVQDMDHENMFWYRQDPGLGLRLIYFSYDVKMKEKGDIPEGYSVSREKKERFSLILESASTNQTSMYLCASSSQGKGDTEAFFGQGTRLTVV.

The chain employs TRBV5-4 and TRBJ2-7; 10 positions match TRBD1. Trimming cost V 5 bases and J 3 bases; bases outside gene matches: 8. The V gene's germline CDR1 is SGHNT and CDR2 YYREEE (reference sequence). The CDR3 has 15 amino acids. CDR3 region: CASSSGQGVNYEQYF. The CDR3 DNA follows: TGTGCCAGCAGTTCAGGACAGGGGGTAAACTACGAGCAGTACTTC.

This clone was counted a few times. The V gene is TRBV11-3, the J gene TRBJ2-7; D may be TRBD2 (6 bases). V lost 5 bases to trimming and J lost 4 bases, with 21 bases between them. The CDR3 totals 16 residues. Looked up from germline, CDR1 is SGHNT and CDR2 is YENEEA. CDR3 protein: CASSPGWKGRTYEQYF. The CDR3 DNA is TGTGCCAGCAGCCCAGGTTGGAAGGGGAGGACTTACGAGCAGTACTTC. Variable domain in full (rest from reference TRBV11-3 and TRBJ2-7): EAGVVQSPRYKIIEKKQPVAFWCNPISGHNTLYWYLQNLGQGPELLIRYENEEAVDDSQLPKDRFSAERLKGVDSTLKIQPAELGDSAVYLCASSPGWKGRTYEQYFGPGTRLTVT.

This rearrangement joins TRBV10-2 to TRBJ2-7; 11 positions agree with TRBD2. The J segment lost 2 bases and the V segment lost 2 bases, leaving 8 bases of the junction unmatched. The CDR3 extends over 17 amino acids. Germline CDR1 is WSHSY and CDR2 is SAAADI. As DNA, the CDR3 is TGCGCCAGCAGTGAGACGGCTAGCGGGGGGCTAACCTACGAGCAGTACTTC. Protein: CASSETASGGLTYEQYF.

The chain has TRBV27 and TRBJ2-3; 11 bases match TRBD1. CDR1 is MNHEY, CDR2 SMNVEV, per germline (reference sequence). The V segment lost 8 bases and the J segment 7 bases; nucleotides outside the gene matches: 11. The CDR3 is 15 residues long. CDR3 bases: TGTGCCAGCGGGCGGGGCGGGACAGGGGGAAATACGCAGTATTTT. Translating gives CASGRGGTGGNTQYF.

This clone was recorded only once. The rearrangement joins TRBV29-1 to TRBJ2-7, with D perhaps TRBD2 (5 bases). V lost 7 bases and J lost 9, with 16 bases in between. Germline V gives CDR1 SQVTM, CDR2 ANQGSEA. The CDR3 loop spans 11 amino acids. The CDR3 spells CSAGWELGQYF. The CDR3, as DNA: TGCAGCGCCGGCTGGGAGCTGGGGCAGTACTTC.

The V and J genes are TRBV30 and TRBJ2-5; 9 bases line up with TRBD2. The length of the CDR3 is 15 residues. Trimming removed 5 bases from V and 4 bases from J; junction bases left unmatched: 11. CDR1 is GTSNPN, CDR2 SVGIG, per germline (reference sequence). CDR3 in amino acids: CAWGGLAGVAETQYF. The CDR3 DNA reads TGTGCCTGGGGGGGGTTAGCGGGAGTGGCAGAGACCCAGTACTTC.

This rearrangement joins TRBV27 to TRBJ1-6; 7 bases are a match to TRBD1. The CDR3 has 14 residues. V shed 6 bases and J 7 bases; nucleotides not matched to a gene: 6. The germline V gene has CDR1 MNHEY and CDR2 SMNVEV (reference sequence). This CDR3 reads CASSRQGFNSPLHF. The CDR3 bases are TGTGCCAGCAGCCGACAGGGCTTCAATTCACCCCTCCACTTT.

The rearrangement joins TRBV18 to TRBJ1-6; D may be TRBD1 (6 bases). Germline V CDR1 and CDR2: KGHSH, LQKENI. Trimming removed 4 bases from V and 7 bases from J, with 14 bases in between. The CDR3 contains 15 residues. The CDR3, as DNA: TGTGCCAGCTCACTCCGGGACACAAAGAATTCACCCCTCCACTTT. Translation gives CASSLRDTKNSPLHF. The full variable domain, completed using reference TRBV18 and TRBJ1-6, is NAGVMQNPRHLVRRRGQEARLRCSPMKGHSHVYWYRQLPEEGLKFMVYLQKENIIDESGMPKERFSAEFPKEGPSILRIQQVVRGDSAAYFCASSLRDTKNSPLHFGNGTRLTVT.

This clone was detected only a few times. This chain links TRBV9 with TRBJ1-5; D is unresolved. Deletions cut 0 bases from V and 7 bases from J, with 14 bases between. The CDR3 has 15 residues. The germline CDR1 and CDR2 sequences are SGDLS and YYNGEE. CDR3 sequence: CASSVGPVAEQPQHF. CDR3 nucleotides: TGTGCCAGCAGCGTAGGACCCGTGGCGGAACAGCCCCAGCATTTT. The whole variable domain, filled in from reference TRBV9 and TRBJ1-5, reads DSGVTQTPKHLITATGQRVTLRCSPRSGDLSVYWYQQSLDQGLQFLIQYYNGEERAKGNILERFSAQQFPDLHSELNLSSLELGDSALYFCASSVGPVAEQPQHFGDGTRLSIL.